Below, 7 T cell receptor beta chains from the same sample are listed, as sequenced in a study of identical twins. MiXCR, run by TCRdb on the 5' RACE reads, gives a single entry per CDR3 protein. The sample yields 200,000 to 250,000 distinct CDR3 sequences, 5.5% to 8% seen once. These data are also associated with another study on yellow fever vaccine responses in identical twins.

Sequenced sample: memory (CD45RO+) T cells sorted from blood. The receptors shown here come from a woman under 30 in good health.

This clonotype was counted ten times or more. The gene calls are TRBV5-1 and TRBJ2-3; D ambiguous. The germline V gene encodes CDR1 SGHRS and CDR2 YFSETQ. Between the trimmed V and J ends, which lost 5 bases and 3 bases, there was a span of 22 bases. The CDR3 length is 17 residues. The CDR3 protein is CASSWVTSLGDTDTQYF. CDR3 DNA: TGCGCCAGCAGTTGGGTCACTTCCCTAGGTGATACAGATACGCAGTATTTT. The full variable domain, its missing parts supplied by reference TRBV5-1 and TRBJ2-3, is KAGVTQTPRYLIKTRGQQVTLSCSPISGHRSVSWYQQTPGQGLQFLFEYFSETQRNKGNFPGRFSGRQFSNSRSEMNVSTLELGDSALYLCASSWVTSLGDTDTQYFGPGTRLTVL.

There are a few counts of this clonotype. The CDR3 DNA reads as TGTGCCAGCAGTATACTCCCGACACCGGGGGCCAACGTCCTGACTTTC. It encodes CASSILPTPGANVLTF. The V gene is TRBV27, the J gene TRBJ2-6, with D uncertain. Between the trimmed V and J ends, which lost 5 bases and 4 bases, there was a span of 15 bases. Germline V lookup: CDR1 MNHEY, CDR2 SMNVEV (reference sequence). The CDR3 length is 16 residues.

The chain couples TRBV2 to TRBJ1-4; D not resolved. CDR3 size: 16 residues. Per the germline V gene, CDR1 is SNHLY and CDR2 is FYNNEI. The V end was cut by 2 bases, the J end by 8 bases, with 18 bases between. The CDR3 nucleotides are TGTGCCAGCAGTGAAAGGTCGGGCAGCCGGACGGAAAAACTGTTTTTT. This codes for CASSERSGSRTEKLFF.

This clonotype was recorded a few times. J is TRBJ1-5 and V is TRBV27, with 9 bases identical to TRBD1. This CDR3 is built from 18 residues. CDR1 MNHEY and CDR2 SMNVEV come from the germline V gene (reference sequence). The trim removed 4 bases at V and 1 base at J, leaving 11 bases unmatched. CDR3 amino acids: CASSSIASGQGSNQPQHF. DNA for the CDR3: TGTGCCAGCAGTTCCATCGCGTCGGGACAGGGAAGCAATCAGCCCCAGCATTTT.

This clonotype was seen only a few times. CDR3: CASSQGWISGRAGSRNIQYF. In DNA, the CDR3 is TGCGCCAGCAGCCAAGGATGGATTAGCGGGAGGGCCGGATCTAGAAACATTCAGTACTTC. J is TRBJ2-4 and V is TRBV4-1; 11 bases line up with TRBD2. V shed 1 base, J shed 6 bases, and the junction held 17 bases outside the gene matches. The CDR3 totals 20 residues. CDR1 is MGHRA and CDR2 is YSYEKL in the germline V gene.

This clonotype was recorded at least ten times. The chain carries TRBV2 and TRBJ2-5, with a weak D call TRBD1 (5 bases). This CDR3 is 14 amino acids long. The germline V gene has CDR1 SNHLY and CDR2 FYNNEI. Deletions cut 0 bases from V and 3 bases from J, with 8 bases between. The CDR3 reads CASSEAWTKETQYF. CDR3 DNA: TGTGCCAGCAGTGAAGCCTGGACAAAAGAGACCCAGTACTTC.

The V and J genes are TRBV6-5 and TRBJ2-7; 10 bases map to TRBD1. The J segment lost 2 bases and the V segment lost 3 bases, leaving 7 bases of the junction unmatched. CDR1 MNHEY and CDR2 SVGAGI come from the germline V gene. This CDR3 is 16 amino acids long. CDR3 DNA: TGTGCCAGCAGTTATAAGTATGGGACAGGGGCCTACGAGCAGTACTTC. Translated: CASSYKYGTGAYEQYF.